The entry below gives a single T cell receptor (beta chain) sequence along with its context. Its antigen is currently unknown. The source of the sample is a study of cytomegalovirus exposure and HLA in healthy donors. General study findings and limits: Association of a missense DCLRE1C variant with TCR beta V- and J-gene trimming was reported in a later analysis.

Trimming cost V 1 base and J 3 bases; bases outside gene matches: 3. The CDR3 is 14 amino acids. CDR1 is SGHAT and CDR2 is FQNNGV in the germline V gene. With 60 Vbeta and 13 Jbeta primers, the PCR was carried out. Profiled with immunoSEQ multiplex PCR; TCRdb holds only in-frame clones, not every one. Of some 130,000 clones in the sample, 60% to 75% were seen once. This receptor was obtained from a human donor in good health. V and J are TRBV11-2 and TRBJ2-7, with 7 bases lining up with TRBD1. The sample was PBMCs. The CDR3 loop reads CASSLGQGYYEQYF. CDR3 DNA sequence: TGTGCCAGCAGCTTAGGACAGGGCTACTACGAGCAGTACTTC.